One sample yielded the 29 T cell receptor beta chains listed below, sequenced in a study of blood T cell repertoires in COVID-19. Profiling relied on immunoSEQ multiplex PCR, and the TCRdb table lists in-frame clones only, not all of them. The data contain 65,000 or so clones, 90% of them singletons. Sequencing was performed on peripheral blood. The origin of the receptors is a man aged 60-69 years with acute or convalescent COVID-19.

The rearrangement uses TRBV7-2 and TRBJ2-7, with 12 bases fitting TRBD2. Germline CDR1 SGHTA, CDR2 FQGNSA. Losses at the gene ends were 4 bases for V and 0 bases for J; bases not matched to a gene: 10. The CDR3 runs 18 residues. The DNA of the CDR3 is TGTGCCAGCAGCTCGCAAGCGGGGACTAGCGGGCACTCCTACGAGCAGTACTTC. This encodes CASSSQAGTSGHSYEQYF.

The chain recombines TRBV10-3 with TRBJ1-6; 7 bases map to TRBD1. Germline CDR1 reads ENHRY; CDR2 reads SYGVKD. Trimming removed 6 bases from V and 0 bases from J; junction bases left unmatched: 5. CDR3 length: 16 amino acids. This CDR3 reads CAIRRQGTSYNSPLHF. CDR3 DNA sequence: TGTGCCATCAGAAGACAGGGTACCTCCTATAATTCACCCCTCCACTTT.

V and J are TRBV6-5 and TRBJ1-6; D is possibly TRBD1 (5 bases). Germline CDR1 reads MNHEY; CDR2 reads SVGAGI. V lost 2 bases to trimming and J lost 7 bases, with 12 bases between them. The length of the CDR3 is 15 residues. The CDR3 is CASSYVGPGNSPLHF. Here the CDR3 DNA reads TGTGCCAGCAGTTACGTAGGGCCAGGGAATTCACCCCTCCACTTT.

The J gene is TRBJ2-1, the V gene TRBV24-1, with 8 bases aligning to TRBD1. The CDR3 is 13 residues long. V dropped 7 bases and J dropped 6; count of bases not matched to a gene: 4. The germline gives CDR1 KGHDR, CDR2 SFDVKD. CDR3 in amino acids: CATRNTGGNEQFF. The CDR3 DNA sequence: TGTGCCACCAGGAATACAGGGGGCAATGAGCAGTTCTTC.

The V call is TRBV5-6, the J call TRBJ1-6; TRBD1 matches at 10 bases. V lost 0 bases and J lost 9; bases outside the gene matches: 3. Per the germline V gene, CDR1 is SGHDT and CDR2 is YYEEEE. This CDR3 is built from 15 residues. Here the CDR3 reads CASSLGQGASSPLHF. In DNA, the CDR3 is TGTGCCAGCAGCTTGGGACAGGGGGCTAGTTCACCCCTCCACTTT.

This chain joins TRBV5-1 and TRBJ1-3, with D hard to call. The germline V gene encodes CDR1 SGHRS and CDR2 YFSETQ. Trimming took 0 bases from V and 3 from J, leaving 10 bases between them. The CDR3 extends over 15 amino acids. CDR3 DNA: TGCGCCAGCAGCTTGGGAAGCGGAAATGGAAACACCATATATTTT. Encoded protein: CASSLGSGNGNTIYF.

V gene TRBV6-6 combines with J gene TRBJ1-5; 8 positions match TRBD1. The V gene's germline CDR1 is MNHNY and CDR2 SVGAGI (reference sequence). J lost 0 bases, V lost 8 bases, and 6 bases had no gene match. The CDR3 loop spans 15 amino acids. The CDR3 loop is CASLPGQVSNQPQHF. As DNA, the CDR3 is TGTGCCAGCCTTCCGGGACAGGTTAGCAATCAGCCCCAGCATTTT.

V gene TRBV2 combines with J gene TRBJ2-1; no clear D gene. V was trimmed by 6 bases and J by 4 bases, leaving 4 bases between them. Germline V lookup: CDR1 SNHLY, CDR2 FYNNEI. CDR3 length: 11 amino acids. CDR3 amino acids: CASRSYNEQFF. CDR3 DNA: TGTGCCAGCAGATCTTACAATGAGCAGTTCTTC.

The gene calls are TRBV2 and TRBJ1-2, with TRBD1 matching over 7 bases. Germline loops: CDR1 SNHLY, CDR2 FYNNEI. The CDR3 length is 12 residues. With 6 bases clipped from V and 4 bases from J, the junction kept 2 bases outside the gene matches. In nucleotides, the CDR3 is TGTGCCAGCAGACCAGGGGGCTATGGCTACACCTTC. Protein: CASRPGGYGYTF.

The sample holds one count of this clone. V usage is TRBV7-9 and J usage is TRBJ2-1, with a possible D match to TRBD2 (5 bases). This CDR3 contains 14 residues. Trimming left V 2 bases short and J 5 bases short, with 10 bases between. Germline V gene sequence: CDR1 SEHNR, CDR2 FQNEAQ (reference sequence). The CDR3 region has the DNA TGTGCCAGCAGCTTACGAGGGAACGACAATGAGCAGTTCTTC. Translated, it gives CASSLRGNDNEQFF.

The chain employs TRBV5-1 and TRBJ2-7; TRBD1 matches 10 bases. The germline gives CDR1 SGHRS, CDR2 YFSETQ. Losses at the gene ends were 3 bases for V and 1 base for J; bases not matched to a gene: 4. This CDR3 is 15 amino acids long. As DNA, the CDR3 is TGCGCCAGCAGCTGGGGACAGGGGATTTCCTACGAGCAGTACTTC. Its protein is CASSWGQGISYEQYF.

This sequence joins TRBV5-6 and TRBJ1-1; D ambiguous. This CDR3 contains 15 residues. In germline, CDR1 is SGHDT, CDR2 YYEEEE. Trimming shortened V by 4 bases and J by 1 base, and 14 bases separated the two germline ends. Here the CDR3 DNA reads TGTGCCAGCAGCCTAATCTTGACGGGGAACACTGAAGCTTTCTTT. Its protein product is CASSLILTGNTEAFF.

This chain uses TRBV29-1 with TRBJ1-1; 7 bases align to TRBD1. Unmatched junction bases numbered 0, after V lost 1 base and J lost 1 base. CDR1 and CDR2 from the germline V gene are SQVTM and ANQGSEA. This CDR3 is built from 13 residues. This chain's CDR3 is CSVEGQGNTEAFF. CDR3 bases: TGCAGCGTTGAAGGACAGGGGAACACTGAAGCTTTCTTT.

The chain employs TRBV7-8 and TRBJ2-2; possible D gene TRBD1, 5 bases. The V gene lost 5 bases and the J gene lost 1 base, with 8 bases spanning the gap. The CDR3 loop spans 14 amino acids. CDR1 is SGHVS and CDR2 is FQNEAQ in the germline V gene. The CDR3 nucleotides are TGTGCCAGCAGCCAAACAGGGAACACCGGGGAGCTGTTTTTT. Translating it yields CASSQTGNTGELFF.

The chain joins TRBV24-1 to TRBJ2-2; D is unresolved. The germline V and J ends were trimmed by 3 bases and 5 bases, with 12 bases remaining between them. CDR1 KGHDR and CDR2 SFDVKD come from the germline V gene. The CDR3 length is 15 residues. DNA of the CDR3: TGTGCCACCAGTGATCCCGAGGCCGGGACCGGGGAGCTGTTTTTT. Its translation: CATSDPEAGTGELFF.

The chain couples TRBV2 to TRBJ2-3; 8 nucleotides line up with TRBD1. With 7 bases clipped from V and 4 bases from J, the junction kept 7 bases outside the gene matches. The CDR3 loop spans 14 amino acids. CDR1 SNHLY and CDR2 FYNNEI come from the germline V gene. CDR3 nucleotide sequence: TGTGCCAGCAATCCGACAGGGGAGCCAGATACGCAGTATTTT. Amino acids: CASNPTGEPDTQYF.

The CDR3 loop reads CASSFGQVNTEAFF. As DNA, the CDR3 is TGTGCCAGTAGTTTCGGACAGGTGAACACTGAAGCTTTCTTT. The V call is TRBV19, the J call TRBJ1-1; TRBD1 matches at 7 bases. J was trimmed by 0 bases and V by 5 bases; bases with no gene match: 3. Germline V gives CDR1 LNHDA, CDR2 SQIVND (reference sequence). The CDR3 has 14 amino acids.

V gene TRBV19 combines with J gene TRBJ1-5; 8 nucleotides line up with TRBD1. The J segment lost 5 bases and the V segment lost 7 bases, leaving 10 bases of the junction unmatched. The germline V gene has CDR1 LNHDA and CDR2 SQIVND (reference sequence). This CDR3 contains 15 residues. The CDR3 protein is CASIPHGTGDQPQHF. The CDR3 nucleotides are TGTGCCAGTATCCCGCACGGGACAGGCGATCAGCCCCAGCATTTT.

The chain recombines TRBV6-5 with TRBJ2-3; 9 bases fit TRBD2. The CDR3 is 15 amino acids. Germline CDR1 reads MNHEY; CDR2 reads SVGAGI. Trimming removed 2 bases from V and 5 bases from J; junction bases left unmatched: 5. This CDR3 is CASSYPRRGGDTQYF. As DNA, the CDR3 is TGTGCCAGCAGTTACCCTCGGCGGGGGGGAGATACGCAGTATTTT.

This chain connects TRBV11-2 to TRBJ1-1, with TRBD1 matching over 10 bases. The CDR3 has 15 amino acids. CDR1 is SGHAT, CDR2 FQNNGV, per germline. V lost 4 bases, J lost 3 bases, and 5 bases stayed unmatched. The CDR3, as DNA: TGTGCCAGCAGCTACAGGACAGGGGGGTACACTGAAGCTTTCTTT. Translation: CASSYRTGGYTEAFF.

The chain links TRBV13 to TRBJ1-6; TRBD1 might be the D (6 bases). Germline V gives CDR1 PRHDT, CDR2 FYEKMQ (reference sequence). The CDR3 is 14 amino acids. V lost 2 bases and J lost 9, with 11 bases in between. This CDR3 reads CASSLQQGRSPLHF. The DNA of the CDR3 is TGTGCCAGCAGCTTACAACAGGGTCGTTCACCCCTCCACTTT. Complete variable domain (other parts from reference TRBV13 and TRBJ1-6): AAGVIQSPRHLIKEKRETATLKCYPIPRHDTVYWYQQGPGQDPQFLISFYEKMQSDKGSIPDRFSAQQFSDYHSELNMSSLELGDSALYFCASSLQQGRSPLHFGNGTRLTVT.

This chain joins TRBV5-1 and TRBJ1-1; 10 nucleotides match TRBD1. The V and J ends lost 0 bases and 5 bases, in that order; junction bases with no gene match: 4. The CDR3 is 15 amino acids. Germline CDR1 reads SGHRS; CDR2 reads YFSETQ. CDR3 loop: CASSLGQGAYTEAFF. DNA of the CDR3: TGCGCCAGCAGCTTGGGACAGGGGGCTTATACTGAAGCTTTCTTT. Full variable domain (remainder filled in from reference TRBV5-1 and TRBJ1-1): KAGVTQTPRYLIKTRGQQVTLSCSPISGHRSVSWYQQTPGQGLQFLFEYFSETQRNKGNFPGRFSGRQFSNSRSEMNVSTLELGDSALYLCASSLGQGAYTEAFFGQGTRLTVV.

The chain links TRBV12-5 to TRBJ1-2, with D possibly being TRBD1 (6 bases). The V gene's germline CDR1 is LGHNT and CDR2 FRNRAP. The CDR3 runs 15 residues. The V end lost 0 bases, the J end lost 8 bases, and 16 bases lay between the germline ends. CDR3 sequence: CASGLVLAGARGYTF. The CDR3 coding sequence is TGTGCTAGTGGTTTGGTACTTGCGGGGGCAAGGGGCTACACCTTC.

The chain joins TRBV11-2 to TRBJ2-1; the match to TRBD2 covers 8 bases. Germline V gives CDR1 SGHAT, CDR2 FQNNGV. The junction had 5 bases not matched to a gene; V was cut back by 5 bases and J by 2 bases. This CDR3 region has 15 residues. DNA for the CDR3: TGTGCCAGCAGCACAACTAGCGGTACCTACAATGAGCAGTTCTTC. It encodes CASSTTSGTYNEQFF.

This rearrangement joins TRBV19 to TRBJ1-2; TRBD1 agrees at 10 bases. There are 14 residues in the CDR3. CDR1 is LNHDA and CDR2 is SQIVND in the germline V gene (reference sequence). V gave up 6 bases and J gave up 6 bases; unmatched junction bases: 7. The CDR3 reads CASSNPGQGNGYTF. In DNA form, the CDR3 reads TGTGCCAGTAGCAATCCGGGACAGGGGAATGGCTACACCTTC.

The chain links TRBV7-9 to TRBJ1-2; TRBD1 agrees at 8 bases. Losses at the gene ends were 2 bases for V and 3 bases for J; bases not matched to a gene: 14. The V gene's germline CDR1 is SEHNR and CDR2 FQNEAQ (reference sequence). The CDR3 sequence is 18 residues long. As DNA, the CDR3 is TGTGCCAGCAGCTTATGGACAGGGAACGGACGGCTCCACTATGGCTACACCTTC. This sequence encodes CASSLWTGNGRLHYGYTF.

The chain has TRBV18 and TRBJ1-6, with TRBD1 matching over 7 bases. The germline V gene encodes CDR1 KGHSH and CDR2 LQKENI. The J segment lost 6 bases and the V segment lost 3 bases, leaving 8 bases of the junction unmatched. This CDR3 spans 16 amino acids. CDR3 DNA sequence: TGTGCCAGCTCACCGGAGGTCGGGACAGCTAATTCACCCCTCCACTTT. Protein: CASSPEVGTANSPLHF.

This chain connects TRBV5-6 to TRBJ1-3, with D perhaps matching TRBD1 (5 bases). V lost 5 bases and J lost 2, with 14 bases in between. The germline CDR1 and CDR2 sequences are SGHDT and YYEEEE. There are 15 residues in the CDR3. The CDR3 sequence is CASRMGIGAGNTIYF. CDR3 nucleotide sequence: TGTGCCAGCAGGATGGGGATAGGGGCTGGAAACACCATATATTTT.

The chain combines TRBV21-1 with TRBJ2-3; no check of the table's D call, TRBD2, against the DNA was made. TRBV21-1 is an annotated pseudogene. The CDR3 is 19 amino acids. CDR3 DNA sequence: TGTGCCAGCAGCAAAGAAGGAACTAGCGGGGGGTCTGGAACAGATACGCAGTATTTT. Translated: CASSKEGTSGGSGTDTQYF.